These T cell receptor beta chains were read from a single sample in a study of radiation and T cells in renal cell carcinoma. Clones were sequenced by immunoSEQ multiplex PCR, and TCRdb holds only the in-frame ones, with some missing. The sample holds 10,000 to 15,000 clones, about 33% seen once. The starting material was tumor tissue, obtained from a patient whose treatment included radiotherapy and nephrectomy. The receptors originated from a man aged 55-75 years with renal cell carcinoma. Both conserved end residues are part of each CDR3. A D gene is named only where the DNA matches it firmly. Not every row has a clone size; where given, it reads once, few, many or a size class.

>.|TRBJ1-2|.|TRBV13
TGTGCCAGCAGCTTAGACCCAGTTAGCCCGGGGGGCTACACCTTC
CASSLDPVSPGGYTF
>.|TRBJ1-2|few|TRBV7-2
TGTGCCAGCAGACCAGGGGCCCTCCATGGCTACACCTTC
CASRPGALHGYTF
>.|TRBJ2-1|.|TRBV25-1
TGTGCCAGCAGTGAATTCACGGGACAAGCCTTGGGCGATGAGCAGTTCTTC
CASSEFTGQALGDEQFF
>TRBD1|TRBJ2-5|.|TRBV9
TGTGCCAGCAGCGGACAGGGTTGGGAGACCCAGTACTTC
CASSGQGWETQYF
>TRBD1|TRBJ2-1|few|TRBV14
TGTGCCAGCAGCCCGTCCCCGGGGGGACAGGGTCATAATGAGCAGTTCTTC
CASSPSPGGQGHNEQFF
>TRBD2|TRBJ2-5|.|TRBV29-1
TGCAGCGCCGACTTCAATAGCGGGGGGAAAGAGACCCAGTACTTC
CSADFNSGGKETQYF
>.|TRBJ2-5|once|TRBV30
TGTGCCTGGAGTCCAAAAACCACGCGTCCAGAGACCCAGTACTTC
CAWSPKTTRPETQYF
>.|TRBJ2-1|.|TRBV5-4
TGTGCCAGCAGCTTGGCAGGGGCGCTCAACACTGAGCAGTTCTTC
CASSLAGALNTEQFF
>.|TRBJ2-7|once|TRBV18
TGTGCCAGCTCACCAAGAGTCAGGGACCCTAAAGGGGCCGAGCAGTACTTC
CASSPRVRDPKGAEQYF
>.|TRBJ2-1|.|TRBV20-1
TGCAGTGCTGGATCCTACAATGAGCAGTTCTTC
CSAGSYNEQFF
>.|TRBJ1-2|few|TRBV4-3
TGCGCCAGCAGCCAAGATTTCGGGACTGTATATGGCTACACCTTC
CASSQDFGTVYGYTF
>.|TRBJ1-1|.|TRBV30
TGTGCCTGGAGTGTAGGTGGCAGCCTAGTTGAAGCTTTCTTT
CAWSVGGSLVEAFF
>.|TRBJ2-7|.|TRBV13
TGTGCCAGCAGGCTAAAAGGTTACTACGAGCAGTACTTC
CASRLKGYYEQYF
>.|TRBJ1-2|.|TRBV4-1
TGCGCCAGCAGCCAAGATCCGGGAACCTATGGCTACACCTTC
CASSQDPGTYGYTF
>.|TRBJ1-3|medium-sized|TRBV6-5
TGTGCCAGCAGTTACCAGGGTGGCTTCGCTGGAAACACCATATATTTT
CASSYQGGFAGNTIYF
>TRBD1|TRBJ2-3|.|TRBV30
TGTGCCTGGAGTCACAGGGGGCTCGCAGATACGCAGTATTTT
CAWSHRGLADTQYF
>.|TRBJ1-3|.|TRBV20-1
TGCAGTGCCGGACAGGGAAACACCATATATTTT
CSAGQGNTIYF
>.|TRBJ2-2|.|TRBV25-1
TGTGCCAGCAGCGCCGGACCCACCGGGGAGCTGTTTTTT
CASSAGPTGELFF
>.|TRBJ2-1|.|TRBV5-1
TGCGCCAGCAGCTTGGCCCGGGAGCAGTTCTTC
CASSLAREQFF
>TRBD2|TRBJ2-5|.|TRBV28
TGTGCCAGCAGTTTAGCTAGCGGGGGTCCGGGGACCCAGTACTTC
CASSLASGGPGTQYF
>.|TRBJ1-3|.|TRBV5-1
TGCGCCAGCAGCAGTGACAGGACCGACTCTGGAAACACCATATATTTT
CASSSDRTDSGNTIYF
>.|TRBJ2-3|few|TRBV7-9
TGTGCCAGCAGCCCCCAGGGGACAGATACGCAGTATTTT
CASSPQGTDTQYF
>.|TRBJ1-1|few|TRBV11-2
TGTGCCAGCAGCTTAGAACGGAACACTGAAGCTTTCTTT
CASSLERNTEAFF
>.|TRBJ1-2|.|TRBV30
TGTGCCTGGGCGACCTCCTGGCGGGGCTACACCTTC
CAWATSWRGYTF
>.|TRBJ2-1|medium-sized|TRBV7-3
TGTGCCAGCAGCTTATTGGACTACAATGAGCAGTTCTTC
CASSLLDYNEQFF
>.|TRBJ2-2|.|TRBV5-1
TGCGCCAGCAGCAGGTCCGGATCTATAATCGGGGAGCTGTTTTTT
CASSRSGSIIGELFF
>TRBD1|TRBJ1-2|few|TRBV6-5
TGTGCCAGCAGTTCCCTCCCCGAGGGGGCTGATGGCTACACCTTC
CASSSLPEGADGYTF
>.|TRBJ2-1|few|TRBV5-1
TGCGCCAGCAGCTTGGGTCAAACCTCCTACAATGAGCAGTTCTTC
CASSLGQTSYNEQFF
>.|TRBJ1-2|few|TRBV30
TGTGCCTGGAGCCGGGGGCGGGGCAATGGCTACACCTTC
CAWSRGRGNGYTF
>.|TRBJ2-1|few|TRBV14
TGTGCCAGCAGCCAAGGGGCAGGGATGTACAATGAGCAGTTCTTC
CASSQGAGMYNEQFF
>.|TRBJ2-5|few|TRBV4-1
TGCGCCAGCAGCCAAGAAGGGGCTGGAGAGACCCAGTACTTC
CASSQEGAGETQYF
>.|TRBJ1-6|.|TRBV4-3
TGCGCCAGCAGCCAAGGGAGGGGAGGGGCACCCCTCCACTTT
CASSQGRGGAPLHF
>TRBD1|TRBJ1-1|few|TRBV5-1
TGCGCCAGCAGCAAGGTCGCCCAGACAGGGAGCACTGAAGCTTTCTTT
CASSKVAQTGSTEAFF
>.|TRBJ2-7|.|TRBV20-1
TGCAGTGCAACAGGGTCCTACGAGCAGTACTTC
CSATGSYEQYF
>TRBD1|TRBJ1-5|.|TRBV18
TGTGCCAGCTCACCTTCCGGACAGGGCGACAATCAGCCCCAGCATTTT
CASSPSGQGDNQPQHF
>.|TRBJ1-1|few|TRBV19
TGTGCCAGTAGTATAGCCGGCATGAACACTGAAGCTTTCTTT
CASSIAGMNTEAFF
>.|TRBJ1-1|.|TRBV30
TGTGCCTGGAGTGCTCTATTCGGACGGCTGAACACTGAAGCTTTCTTT
CAWSALFGRLNTEAFF
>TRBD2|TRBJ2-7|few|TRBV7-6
TGTGCCAGCAGCCGAACCCCGGGGGGGCACTACGAGCAGTACTTC
CASSRTPGGHYEQYF
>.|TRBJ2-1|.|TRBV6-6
TGTGCCAGCAGTTACGGCAGGAGGGACGATGAGCAGTTCTTC
CASSYGRRDDEQFF
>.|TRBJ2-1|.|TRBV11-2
TGTGCCAGCAGCTTAGGGTCTAGCAACGAGCAGTTCTTC
CASSLGSSNEQFF
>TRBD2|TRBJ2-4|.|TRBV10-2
TGCGCCAGCAGTGAGTGGACTAGCATGGGAAACATTCAGTACTTC
CASSEWTSMGNIQYF
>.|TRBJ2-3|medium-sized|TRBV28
TGTGCCAGCAGTTTCGTATCTGGGATCGGCACAGATACGCAGTATTTT
CASSFVSGIGTDTQYF
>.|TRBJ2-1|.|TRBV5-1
TGCGCCAGCAGCTCGGGGCGCGAGCTCAATGAGCAGTTCTTC
CASSSGRELNEQFF
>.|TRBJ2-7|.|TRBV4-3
TGCGCCAGCAGCCAGCGACTAACGGGCTCCTACGAGCAGTACTTC
CASSQRLTGSYEQYF
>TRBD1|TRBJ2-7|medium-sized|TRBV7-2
TGTGCCACCAAACAGGGGGCGGGTAACGAGCAGTACTTC
CATKQGAGNEQYF
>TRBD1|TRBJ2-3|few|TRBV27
TGTGCCAGCAGCTTACAGGGGTCGGATACGCAGTATTTT
CASSLQGSDTQYF
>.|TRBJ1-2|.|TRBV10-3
TGTGCCATCAGTGATACGGGAGCCAACTATGGCTACACCTTC
CAISDTGANYGYTF
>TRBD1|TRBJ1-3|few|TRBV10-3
TGTGCCATCAGTGGTGCCAGGGGGTCTGGAAACACCATATATTTT
CAISGARGSGNTIYF
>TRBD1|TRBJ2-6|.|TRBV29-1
TGCAGCGTTGAAGATCCAGGGGGCGCTGGGGCCAACGTCCTGACTTTC
CSVEDPGGAGANVLTF
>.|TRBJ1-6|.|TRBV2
TGTGCCAGCAGACAGGAGGAGAGTTCACCCCTCCACTTT
CASRQEESSPLHF
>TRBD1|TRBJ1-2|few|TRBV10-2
TGCGCCAGCAGCAGGGGGCCCCTTAGCTATGGCTACACCTTC
CASSRGPLSYGYTF
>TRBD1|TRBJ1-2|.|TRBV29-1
TGCAGCGTTGAGGGAGATTACAGGGGGACGAACTATGGCTACACCTTC
CSVEGDYRGTNYGYTF
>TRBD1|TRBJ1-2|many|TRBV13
TGTGCCAGCAGCATCACCGGGACAGGAGCGTCTGGCTACACCTTC
CASSITGTGASGYTF
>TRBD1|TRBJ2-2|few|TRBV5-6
TGTGCCAGCAGCCTAGGGACAGCCACCAAGGAGCTGTTTTTT
CASSLGTATKELFF
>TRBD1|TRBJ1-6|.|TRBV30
TGTGCCTGGAGTAGGGGACAGGGTGTGTCGACTTCACCCCTCCACTTT
CAWSRGQGVSTSPLHF
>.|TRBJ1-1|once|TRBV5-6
TGTGCCAGCAGCTTGGTGGGGGGAGACACTGAAGCTTTCTTT
CASSLVGGDTEAFF
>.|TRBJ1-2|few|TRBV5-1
TGCGCCAGCAGCTTGGTAACAGGCCCGGGGTATGGCTACACCTTC
CASSLVTGPGYGYTF
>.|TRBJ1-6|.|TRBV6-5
TGTGCCAGCAGCCTCAGGGACTCACCCCTCCACTTT
CASSLRDSPLHF